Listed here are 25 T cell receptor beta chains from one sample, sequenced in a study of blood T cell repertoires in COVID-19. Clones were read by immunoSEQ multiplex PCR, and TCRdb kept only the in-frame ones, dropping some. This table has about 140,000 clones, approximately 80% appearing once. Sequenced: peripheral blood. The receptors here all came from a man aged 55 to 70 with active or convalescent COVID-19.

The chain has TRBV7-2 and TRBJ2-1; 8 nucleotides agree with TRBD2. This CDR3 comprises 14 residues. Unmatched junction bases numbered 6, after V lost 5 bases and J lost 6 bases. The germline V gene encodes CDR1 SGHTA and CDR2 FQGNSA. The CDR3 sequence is CASSPGGAFNEQFF. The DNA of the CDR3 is TGTGCCAGCAGCCCCGGGGGGGCCTTCAATGAGCAGTTCTTC.

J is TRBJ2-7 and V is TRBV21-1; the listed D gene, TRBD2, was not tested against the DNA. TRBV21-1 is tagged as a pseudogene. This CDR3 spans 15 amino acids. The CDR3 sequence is CASSKAPRRGYEQYV. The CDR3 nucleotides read TGTGCCAGCAGCAAAGCGCCGCGACGGGGATACGAGCAGTACGTC.

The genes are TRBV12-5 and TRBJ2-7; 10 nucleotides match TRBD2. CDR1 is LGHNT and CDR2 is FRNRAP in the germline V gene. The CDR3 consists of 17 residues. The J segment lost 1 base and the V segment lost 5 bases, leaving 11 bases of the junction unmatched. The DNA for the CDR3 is TGTGCTAGTGGTCTACCTCCTAGCGGGAGAGAATCCTACGAGCAGTACGTC. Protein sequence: CASGLPPSGRESYEQYV.

CDR3 sequence reads: CASSSPGQANTGELFF. The CDR3 DNA reads as TGCGCCAGCAGCTCTCCGGGACAGGCCAACACCGGGGAGCTGTTTTTT. The V call is TRBV5-1, the J call TRBJ2-2; 8 nucleotides line up with TRBD1. The V gene's germline CDR1 is SGHRS and CDR2 YFSETQ. V lost 3 bases and J lost 2; bases outside the gene matches: 6. This CDR3 spans 16 amino acids.

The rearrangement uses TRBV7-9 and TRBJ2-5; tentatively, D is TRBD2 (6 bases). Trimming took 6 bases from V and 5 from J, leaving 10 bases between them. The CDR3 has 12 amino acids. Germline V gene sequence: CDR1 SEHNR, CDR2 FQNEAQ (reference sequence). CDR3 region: CASRWLAETQYF. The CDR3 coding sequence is TGTGCCAGCAGGTGGCTAGCGGAGACCCAGTACTTC.

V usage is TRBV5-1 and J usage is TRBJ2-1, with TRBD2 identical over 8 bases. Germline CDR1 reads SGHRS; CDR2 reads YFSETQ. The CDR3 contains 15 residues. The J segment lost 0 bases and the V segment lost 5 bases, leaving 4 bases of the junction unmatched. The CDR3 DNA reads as TGCGCCAGCAGACCGGGAGGGCTCTCCTACAATGAGCAGTTCTTC. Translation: CASRPGGLSYNEQFF.

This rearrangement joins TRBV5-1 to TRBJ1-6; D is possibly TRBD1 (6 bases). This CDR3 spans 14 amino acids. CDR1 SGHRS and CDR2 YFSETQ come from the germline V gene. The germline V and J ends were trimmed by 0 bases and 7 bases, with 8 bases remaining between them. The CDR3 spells CASSLGQENSPLHF. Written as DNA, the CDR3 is TGCGCCAGCAGCTTGGGACAGGAAAATTCACCCCTCCACTTT.

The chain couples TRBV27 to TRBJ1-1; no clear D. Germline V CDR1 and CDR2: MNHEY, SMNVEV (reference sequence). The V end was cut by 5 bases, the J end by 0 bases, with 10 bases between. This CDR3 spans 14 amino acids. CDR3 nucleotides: TGTGCCAGCAGTCTCACTAGCCTGAACACTGAAGCTTTCTTT. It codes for CASSLTSLNTEAFF.

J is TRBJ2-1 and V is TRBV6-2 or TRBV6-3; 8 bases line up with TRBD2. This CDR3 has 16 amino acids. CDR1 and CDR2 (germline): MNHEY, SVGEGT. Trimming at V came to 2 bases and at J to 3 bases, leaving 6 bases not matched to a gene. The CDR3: CASSYPAGGIYNEQFF. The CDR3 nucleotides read TGTGCCAGCAGTTACCCGGCGGGGGGCATCTACAATGAGCAGTTCTTC.

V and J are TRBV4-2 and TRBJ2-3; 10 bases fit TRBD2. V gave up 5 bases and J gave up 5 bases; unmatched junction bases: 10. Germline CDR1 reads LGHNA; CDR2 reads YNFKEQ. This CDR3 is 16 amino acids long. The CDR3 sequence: CASSVWTSGNQDTQYF. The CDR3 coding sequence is TGTGCCAGCAGCGTATGGACTAGCGGAAACCAAGATACGCAGTATTTT.

The CDR3 region is CAWSDNLYYGYTF. The DNA for the CDR3 is TGTGCCTGGAGCGACAACCTCTACTATGGCTACACCTTC. The rearrangement joins TRBV30 to TRBJ1-2; unclear D gene. Germline values: CDR1 GTSNPN, CDR2 SVGIG (reference sequence). This CDR3 comprises 13 residues. The V gene lost 3 bases and the J gene lost 3 bases, with 11 bases spanning the gap.

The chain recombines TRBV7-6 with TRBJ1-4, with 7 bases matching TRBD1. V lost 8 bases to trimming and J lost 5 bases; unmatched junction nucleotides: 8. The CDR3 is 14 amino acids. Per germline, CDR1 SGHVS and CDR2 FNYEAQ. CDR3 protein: CASGGDSGNEKLFF. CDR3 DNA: TGTGCCAGCGGAGGGGACAGCGGGAATGAAAAACTGTTTTTT.

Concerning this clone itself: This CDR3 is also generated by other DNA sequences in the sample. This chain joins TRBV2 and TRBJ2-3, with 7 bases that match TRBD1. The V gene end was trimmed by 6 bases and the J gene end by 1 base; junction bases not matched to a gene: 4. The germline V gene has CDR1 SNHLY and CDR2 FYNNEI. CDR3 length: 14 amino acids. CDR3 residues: CASRGGTGTDTQYF. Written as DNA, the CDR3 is TGTGCCAGCAGAGGGGGCACGGGCACAGATACGCAGTATTTT.

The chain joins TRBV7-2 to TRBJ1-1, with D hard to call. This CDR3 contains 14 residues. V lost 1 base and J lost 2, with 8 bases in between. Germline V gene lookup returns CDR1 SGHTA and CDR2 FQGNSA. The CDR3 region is CASSLDLDNTEAFF. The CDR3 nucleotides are TGTGCCAGCAGCTTAGATCTAGATAACACTGAAGCTTTCTTT.

CDR3 in amino acids: CASSETSGGMYNEQFF. CDR3 DNA: TGCGCCAGCAGCGAAACTAGCGGGGGAATGTACAATGAGCAGTTCTTC. This chain uses TRBV5-1 with TRBJ2-1; 11 bases map to TRBD2. The length of the CDR3 is 16 residues. From germline, CDR1 is SGHRS and CDR2 YFSETQ. V lost 4 bases and J lost 4; bases outside the gene matches: 7.

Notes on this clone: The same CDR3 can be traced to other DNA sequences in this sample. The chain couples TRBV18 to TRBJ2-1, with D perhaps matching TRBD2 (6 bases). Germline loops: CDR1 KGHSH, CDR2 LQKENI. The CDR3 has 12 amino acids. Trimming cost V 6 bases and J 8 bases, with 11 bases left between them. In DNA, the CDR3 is TGTGCCAGCTCGCCTCAGCGGGATGAGCAGTTCTTC. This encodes CASSPQRDEQFF.

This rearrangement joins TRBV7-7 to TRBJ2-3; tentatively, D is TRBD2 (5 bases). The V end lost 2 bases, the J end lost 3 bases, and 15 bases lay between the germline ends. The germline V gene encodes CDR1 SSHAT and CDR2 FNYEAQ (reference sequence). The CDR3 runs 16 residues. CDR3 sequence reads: CASSLNRVRGTDTQYF. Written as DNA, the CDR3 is TGTGCCAGCAGCTTAAATCGTGTTCGGGGTACAGATACGCAGTATTTT.

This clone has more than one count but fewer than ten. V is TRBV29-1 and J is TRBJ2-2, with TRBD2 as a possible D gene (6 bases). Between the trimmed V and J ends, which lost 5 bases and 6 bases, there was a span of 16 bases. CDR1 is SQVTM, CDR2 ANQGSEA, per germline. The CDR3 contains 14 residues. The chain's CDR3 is CSVPGTVNAGELFF. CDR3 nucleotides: TGCAGCGTTCCCGGGACTGTAAACGCCGGGGAGCTGTTTTTT.

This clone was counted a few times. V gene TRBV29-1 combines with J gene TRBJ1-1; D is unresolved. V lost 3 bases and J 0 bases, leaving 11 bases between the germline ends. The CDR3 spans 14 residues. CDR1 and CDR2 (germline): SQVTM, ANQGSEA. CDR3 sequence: CSVEGSNLNTEAFF. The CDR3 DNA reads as TGCAGCGTTGAGGGCAGCAATTTGAACACTGAAGCTTTCTTT.

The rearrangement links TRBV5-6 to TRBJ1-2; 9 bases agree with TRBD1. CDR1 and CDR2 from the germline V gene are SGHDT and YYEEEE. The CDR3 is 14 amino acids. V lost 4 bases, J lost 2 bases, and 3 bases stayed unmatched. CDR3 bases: TGTGCCAGCAGCGTGGACAGGGGCAACTATGGCTACACCTTC. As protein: CASSVDRGNYGYTF. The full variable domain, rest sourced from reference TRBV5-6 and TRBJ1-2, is DAGVTQSPTHLIKTRGQQVTLRCSPKSGHDTVSWYQQALGQGPQFIFQYYEEEERQRGNFPDRFSGHQFPNYSSELNVNALLLGDSALYLCASSVDRGNYGYTFGSGTRLTVV.

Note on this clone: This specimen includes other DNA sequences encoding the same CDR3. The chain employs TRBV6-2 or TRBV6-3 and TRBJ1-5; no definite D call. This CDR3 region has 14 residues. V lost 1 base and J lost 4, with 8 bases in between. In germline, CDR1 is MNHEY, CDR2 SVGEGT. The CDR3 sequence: CASSYWQVNQPQHF. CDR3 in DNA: TGTGCCAGCAGTTACTGGCAGGTAAATCAGCCCCAGCATTTT.

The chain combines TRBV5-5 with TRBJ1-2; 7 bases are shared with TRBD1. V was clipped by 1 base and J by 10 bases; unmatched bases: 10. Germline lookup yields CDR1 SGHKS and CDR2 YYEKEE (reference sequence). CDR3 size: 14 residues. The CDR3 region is CASSLPGQTWYYTF. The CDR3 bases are TGTGCCAGCAGCTTGCCGGGACAGACGTGGTACTACACCTTC.

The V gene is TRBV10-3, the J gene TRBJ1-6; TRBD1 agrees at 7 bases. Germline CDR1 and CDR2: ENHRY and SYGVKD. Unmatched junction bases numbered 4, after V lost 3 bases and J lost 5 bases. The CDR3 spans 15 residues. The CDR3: CAISDGGQNNSPLHF. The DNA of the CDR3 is TGTGCCATCAGTGACGGGGGACAGAATAATTCACCCCTCCACTTT.

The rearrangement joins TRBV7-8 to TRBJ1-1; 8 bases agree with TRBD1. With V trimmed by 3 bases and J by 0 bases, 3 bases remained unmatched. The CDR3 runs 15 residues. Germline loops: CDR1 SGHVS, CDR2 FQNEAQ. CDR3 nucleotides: TGTGCCAGCAGCTTGACAGGGGCCATGAACACTGAAGCTTTCTTT. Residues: CASSLTGAMNTEAFF. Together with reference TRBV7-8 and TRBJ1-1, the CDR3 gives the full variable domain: GAGVSQSPRYKVAKRGQDVALRCDPISGHVSLFWYQQALGQGPEFLTYFQNEAQLDKSGLPSDRFFAERPEGSVSTLKIQRTQQEDSAVYLCASSLTGAMNTEAFFGQGTRLTVV.

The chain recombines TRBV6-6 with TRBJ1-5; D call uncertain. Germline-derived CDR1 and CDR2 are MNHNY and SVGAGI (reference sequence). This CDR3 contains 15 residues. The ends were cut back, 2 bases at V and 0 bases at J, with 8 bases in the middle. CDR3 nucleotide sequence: TGTGCCAGCAGTTACATACGCTATAGCAATCAGCCCCAGCATTTT. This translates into CASSYIRYSNQPQHF.